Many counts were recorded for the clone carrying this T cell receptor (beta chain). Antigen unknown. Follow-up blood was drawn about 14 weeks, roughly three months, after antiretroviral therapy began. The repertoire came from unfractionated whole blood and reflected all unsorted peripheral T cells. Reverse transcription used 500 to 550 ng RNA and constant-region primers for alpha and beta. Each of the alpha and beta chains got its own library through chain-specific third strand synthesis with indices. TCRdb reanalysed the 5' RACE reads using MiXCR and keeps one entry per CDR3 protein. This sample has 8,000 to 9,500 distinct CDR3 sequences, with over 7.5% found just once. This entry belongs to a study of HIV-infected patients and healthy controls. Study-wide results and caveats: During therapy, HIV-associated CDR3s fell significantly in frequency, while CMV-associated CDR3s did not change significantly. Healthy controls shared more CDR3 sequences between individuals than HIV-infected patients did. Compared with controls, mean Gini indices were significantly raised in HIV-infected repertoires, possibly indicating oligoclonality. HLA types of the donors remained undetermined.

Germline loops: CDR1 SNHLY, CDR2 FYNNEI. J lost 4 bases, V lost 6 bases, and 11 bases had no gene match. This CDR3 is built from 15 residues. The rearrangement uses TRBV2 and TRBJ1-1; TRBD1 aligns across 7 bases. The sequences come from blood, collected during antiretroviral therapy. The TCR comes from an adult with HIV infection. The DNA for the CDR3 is TGTGCCAGCAGAGGTAACAGGGGTTTCGGCACTGAAGCTTTCTTT. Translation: CASRGNRGFGTEAFF.